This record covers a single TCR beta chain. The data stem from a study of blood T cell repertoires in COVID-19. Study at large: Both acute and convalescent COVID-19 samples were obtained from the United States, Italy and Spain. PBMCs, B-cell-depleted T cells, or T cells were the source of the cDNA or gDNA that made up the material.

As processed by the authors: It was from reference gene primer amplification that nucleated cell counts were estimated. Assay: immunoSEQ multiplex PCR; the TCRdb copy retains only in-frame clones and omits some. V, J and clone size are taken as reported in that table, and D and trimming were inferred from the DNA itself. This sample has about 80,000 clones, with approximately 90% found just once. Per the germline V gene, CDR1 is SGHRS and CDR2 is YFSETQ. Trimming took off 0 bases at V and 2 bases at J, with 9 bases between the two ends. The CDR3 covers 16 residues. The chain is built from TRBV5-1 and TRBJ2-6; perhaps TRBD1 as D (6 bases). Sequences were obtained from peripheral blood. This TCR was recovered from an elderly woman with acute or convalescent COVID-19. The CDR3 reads CASSLAGAAGANVLTF. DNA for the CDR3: TGCGCCAGCAGCTTGGCAGGGGCAGCTGGGGCCAACGTCCTGACTTTC.